The 9 T cell receptor beta chains presented below share a single source sample, sequenced in a study of metastatic and nonmetastatic thyroid tumors. With MiXCR, TCRdb called clones anew from the PCR reads. This table holds approximately 25,000 clones, 20% to 30% found once. Among the patients, none had received any treatment before thyroid surgery. The sequencing input was blood. Source of these receptors: a male donor with papillary thyroid cancer or a benign thyroid nodule (not recorded which). Some clones in this sample may be carry-over from other donors' samples.

This clone was recorded at least ten times. J is TRBJ1-6 and V is TRBV20-1, with 7 nucleotides matching TRBD1. This CDR3 has 15 residues. In germline, CDR1 is DFQATT, CDR2 SNEGSKA (reference sequence). V lost 6 bases to trimming and J lost 14 bases; unmatched junction nucleotides: 19. The CDR3 reads CSAPDRVRGYSALHF. In nucleotides, the CDR3 is TGCAGTGCGCCAGACAGGGTACGCGGCTATTCGGCCCTCCACTTT.

A remark on this clone: A read error may produce the germline difference seen at one junction end. The chain links TRBV30 to TRBJ1-4, with D possibly being TRBD1 (5 bases). CDR1 and CDR2 from the germline V gene are GTSNPN and SVGIG (reference sequence). There are 14 residues in the CDR3. The CDR3 here is CAWIPRVTNVKLFF. DNA of the CDR3: TGTGCCTGGATTCCCAGGGTAACTAATGTAAAACTGTTTTTT.

The count of this clone is one. The V and J genes are TRBV11-2 and TRBJ1-6, with TRBD1 matching 8 bases. This CDR3 region has 14 residues. V shed 6 bases, J shed 8 bases, and the junction held 6 bases outside the gene matches. Germline loops: CDR1 SGHAT, CDR2 FQNNGV. Here the CDR3 DNA reads TGTGCCAGCAGATACAGGGGGAGGGATTCACCCCTCCACTTT. Its translation is CASRYRGRDSPLHF.

This clone was counted many times. V and J are TRBV3-1 and TRBJ1-2, with 7 bases lining up with TRBD1. Germline lookup yields CDR1 LGHDT and CDR2 YNNKEL (reference sequence). The V segment lost 7 bases and the J segment 7 bases; nucleotides outside the gene matches: 9. The CDR3 consists of 13 residues. Here the CDR3 DNA reads TGTGCCAGCAATGATGTTGAGGGGGCTGGCTACACCTTC. Protein product: CASNDVEGAGYTF.

The CDR3 DNA follows: TGTGCAGACGGTAGGGCCCACACAGATACGCAGTATTTT. Its protein product is CADGRAHTDTQYF. The rearrangement uses TRBV5-8 and TRBJ2-3; D ambiguous. This CDR3 is 13 amino acids long. CDR1 is SGHTS, CDR2 YDEGEE, per germline.

The gene calls are TRBV6-1 and TRBJ2-7, with TRBD2 matching over 14 bases. The CDR3 consists of 16 residues. V dropped 4 bases and J dropped 4; count of bases not matched to a gene: 6. From germline, CDR1 is MNHNS and CDR2 SASEGT. This CDR3 reads CASSVAGTSGSYEQYF. CDR3 sequence (DNA): TGTGCCAGCAGTGTAGCCGGGACTAGCGGGAGTTACGAGCAGTACTTC.

A remark on this clone: The missing conserved phenylalanine or tryptophan at the end of this CDR3 makes a read error likely. The chain joins TRBV6-6 to TRBJ1-2; D not certain. This CDR3 region has 15 residues. The V gene's germline CDR1 is MNHNY and CDR2 SVGAGI (reference sequence). V lost 2 bases and J lost 7, with 17 bases in between. CDR3 nucleotides: TGTGCCAGCAGTTACGCCGGCAGCCCTCCGTTTGGCTACACCCTC. It yields the protein CASSYAGSPPFGYTL.

This clone was seen repeatedly, ten times or more. Other DNA variants within this sample encode the same CDR3. The V gene is TRBV29-1, the J gene TRBJ2-3, with D perhaps TRBD2 (6 bases). This CDR3 has 13 residues. V was clipped by 4 bases and J by 1 base, with 9 bases between them. Germline CDR1 is SQVTM and CDR2 is ANQGSEA. The CDR3 reads CSVGGTGTDTQYF. The CDR3 bases are TGCAGCGTTGGCGGGACCGGCACAGATACGCAGTATTTT.

The CDR3 coding sequence is TGTGCCATCTGCCGAATTAAGACAGACATTAACACCGGGGAGCTGTTTTTT. Translated: CAICRIKTDINTGELFF. The genes are TRBV11-1 and TRBJ2-2, with D possibly TRBD1 on 5 matching bases. The CDR3 is 17 amino acids. Per the germline V gene, CDR1 is SGHAT and CDR2 is FQDESV (reference sequence). Trimming shortened V by 10 bases and J by 2 bases, and 23 bases separated the two germline ends.